This paragraph reports one T cell receptor beta chain. The antigen is not known. Germline lookup yields CDR1 MNHEY and CDR2 SMNVEV (reference sequence). The V and J ends lost 0 bases and 4 bases respectively, with 6 bases between them. There are 13 residues in the CDR3. All of the sorted populations showed purity greater than 95%. The sample originates from a study of beta chain features in type 1 diabetes. Whole-study results and caveats: Moderate yet significant TCRB CDR3 shortening was seen in Type 1 diabetes patients in all four CD4+ subsets. Individuals with type 1 diabetes displayed fewer insertions and more deletions at VDJ junctions.

Since all of the isolated RNA was reverse transcribed, expressed TCRB transcripts were what got sequenced. Samples of naive, central memory and regulatory T cells yielded a mean of about 3.4 million reads. Profiled with immunoSEQ multiplex PCR; TCRdb holds only in-frame clones, not every one. There are about 330,000 clones in the sample; about 10% occur only once, and about 0.015% lies in the top ten. Sequenced: naive CD4+ T cells from blood. The chain recombines TRBV27 with TRBJ1-1; D not resolved. The clonotype originates from a woman aged 25 to 45 in good health. CDR3 bases: TGTGCCAGCAGTTTATCCCCCCGCACTGAAGCTTTCTTT. This sequence encodes CASSLSPRTEAFF.